Listed below are T cell receptor beta chains from one sample, sequenced in a study of T cells in localized non-small cell lung cancer. The assay was immunoSEQ multiplex PCR, and TCRdb's table has in-frame clones only and misses some. This table holds roughly 17,000 clones, approximately 90% found once. The source material was peripheral blood, sampled before any cancer treatment. Every receptor here comes from an older male donor with stage II squamous cell lung carcinoma. CDR3s include the opening cysteine and the closing phenylalanine or tryptophan. D genes are given only for firm matches. Clone size is not always given. Where it is, it says once, few, many or a class for expanded clones.

j_call | d_call | v_call | clone_size | cdr3_aa | cdr3_nt
TRBJ2-3 | TRBD1 | TRBV5-4 | NA | CASSQGVERISSTDTQYF | TGTGCCAGCAGCCAGGGGGTGGAGCGGATTTCTAGCACAGATACGCAGTATTTT
TRBJ2-5 | TRBD2 | TRBV27 | once | CASKGTSGTKDGETQYF | TGTGCCAGCAAAGGGACTAGCGGGACAAAGGATGGGGAGACCCAGTACTTC
TRBJ2-7 | NA | TRBV5-1 | NA | CASSLVGGREQYF | TGCGCCAGCAGCTTGGTTGGGGGGAGAGAGCAGTACTTC
TRBJ1-2 | NA | TRBV30 | NA | CAWSVPGGRAGYTF | TGTGCCTGGAGTGTACCCGGGGGGCGGGCTGGCTACACCTTC
TRBJ1-4 | TRBD1 | TRBV7-9 | NA | CASSRWDRRTEKLFF | TGTGCCAGCAGCCGTTGGGACAGAAGGACGGAAAAACTGTTTTTT
TRBJ1-1 | TRBD1 | TRBV28 | NA | CASGDRVSTEAFF | TGTGCCAGCGGAGACAGGGTATCCACTGAAGCTTTCTTT
TRBJ2-7 | TRBD2 | TRBV19 | NA | CASTPSPTSGSVDEQYF | TGTGCCAGTACCCCTTCCCCGACTAGCGGGAGTGTGGACGAGCAGTACTTC
TRBJ2-7 | NA | TRBV5-1 | NA | CASSSGTNEQYF | TGCGCCAGCAGCTCCGGGACAAACGAGCAGTACTTC
TRBJ2-7 | TRBD2 | TRBV11-2 | NA | CASSSGLAGGYEQYF | TGTGCCAGCAGCTCAGGACTAGCGGGAGGATACGAGCAGTACTTC
TRBJ2-1 | TRBD2 | TRBV6-4 | NA | CASSDSLAGAGEQFF | TGTGCCAGCAGTGACTCGCTAGCGGGAGCCGGTGAGCAGTTCTTC
TRBJ2-7 | TRBD1 | TRBV5-1 | NA | CASSFGQGFYEQYF | TGCGCCAGCAGCTTCGGACAGGGTTTCTACGAGCAGTACTTC
TRBJ2-7 | NA | TRBV18 | NA | CASSPGLVNYEQYF | TGTGCCAGCTCACCGGGGCTCGTCAACTACGAGCAGTACTTC
TRBJ1-2 | NA | TRBV5-5 | NA | CASSSLMGGWYGYTF | TGTGCCAGCAGCTCCTTGATGGGGGGATGGTATGGCTACACCTTC
TRBJ2-1 | TRBD2 | TRBV6-5 | NA | CASSRSGTANEQFF | TGTGCCAGCAGTCGTAGCGGGACCGCGAATGAGCAGTTCTTC
TRBJ2-1 | NA | TRBV7-2 | NA | CASSLRSSQFF | TGTGCCAGCAGCTTAAGAAGCTCGCAGTTCTTC
TRBJ2-5 | TRBD2 | TRBV2 | NA | CASTRSGSWETQYF | TGTGCCAGCACCAGGAGCGGGAGCTGGGAGACCCAGTACTTC
TRBJ2-7 | NA | TRBV29-1 | NA | CSVGRTYEQYF | TGCAGCGTTGGGAGGACCTACGAGCAGTACTTC
TRBJ1-1 | NA | TRBV7-2 | NA | CASSFQGWDTEAFF | TGTGCCAGCAGCTTTCAGGGTTGGGACACTGAAGCTTTCTTT
TRBJ1-5 | NA | TRBV10-3 | NA | CATSGLYSNQPQHF | TGTGCCACGTCGGGACTTTATAGCAATCAGCCCCAGCATTTT
TRBJ1-1 | NA | TRBV2 | few | CASSGRDPRQMNTEAFF | TGTGCCAGCAGTGGACGGGACCCCCGGCAAATGAACACTGAAGCTTTCTTT
TRBJ2-1 | NA | TRBV7-9 | few | CASSLESGRLNEQFF | TGTGCCAGCAGCTTAGAAAGCGGGCGGCTTAATGAGCAGTTCTTC
TRBJ2-3 | TRBD2 | TRBV5-1 | NA | CASSLVGTSGSDTQYF | TGCGCCAGCAGCTTGGTAGGGACTAGCGGGAGCGATACGCAGTATTTT
TRBJ2-7 | TRBD1 | TRBV10-2 | once | CASSRDSYEQYF | TGCGCCAGCAGTCGGGACAGCTACGAGCAGTACTTC
TRBJ2-5 | NA | TRBV27 | NA | CASSRRPQETQYF | TGTGCCAGCAGCCGAAGGCCCCAAGAGACCCAGTACTTC
TRBJ2-1 | TRBD1 | TRBV30 | NA | CAFEGAPYNEQFF | TGTGCCTTCGAGGGGGCCCCTTACAATGAGCAGTTCTTC
TRBJ2-3 | TRBD1 | TRBV2 | NA | CASSLRDRNTDTQYF | TGTGCCAGCAGTCTCCGGGACAGGAACACAGATACGCAGTATTTT
TRBJ2-1 | NA | TRBV5-1 | once | CASSLGRDEQFF | TGCGCCAGCAGCTTGGGTAGGGATGAGCAGTTCTTC
TRBJ2-7 | TRBD2 | TRBV7-2 | NA | CASSLSSGRQYF | TGTGCCAGCAGCTTAAGTAGCGGGAGACAGTACTTC
TRBJ2-2 | NA | TRBV7-8 | NA | CASTLRGDSSSGELFF | TGTGCCAGCACCCTAAGGGGGGACTCTTCCTCCGGGGAGCTGTTTTTT
TRBJ2-7 | TRBD2 | TRBV7-9 | NA | CASSSPTSVYEQYF | TGTGCCAGCAGCTCCCCGACTAGCGTTTACGAGCAGTACTTC
TRBJ2-7 | TRBD2 | TRBV2 | NA | CASSKDGLAASYEQYF | TGTGCCAGCAGTAAAGATGGACTAGCGGCATCCTACGAGCAGTACTTC
TRBJ2-7 | TRBD2 | TRBV28 | NA | CASTSGTSSYEQYF | TGTGCCAGTACTAGCGGGACTTCTTCCTACGAGCAGTACTTC
TRBJ1-3 | NA | TRBV7-2 | NA | CASSLGGLTGNTIYF | TGTGCCAGCAGCTTAGGGGGGCTTACTGGAAACACCATATATTTT
TRBJ2-2 | NA | TRBV4-2 | NA | CASSQEGKRNTGELFF | TGTGCCAGCAGCCAAGAGGGGAAGAGAAACACCGGGGAGCTGTTTTTT